Following are 30 T cell receptor beta chains from one sample sequenced in a study of cytomegalovirus exposure and HLA in healthy donors. Researchers ran the PCR with 60 Vbeta and 13 Jbeta primers. The data were produced by immunoSEQ multiplex PCR, yet TCRdb's version contains in-frame clones alone and is incomplete. The sample gives about 160,000 clones, roughly 76% of which show up once; roughly 13% is in the top ten. Specimen: PBMCs. The receptors were sampled from a woman between 50 and 59 years old in good health and CMV-seronegative.

Comment on this clone: Germline and junction disagree at one end, which may indicate a read error. The chain employs TRBV7-9 and TRBJ1-2; D perhaps matches TRBD1 (5 bases). The CDR3 is made up of 16 amino acids. Germline values: CDR1 SEHNR, CDR2 FQNEAQ (reference sequence). The CDR3 spells CSSSLVAAQGFYGYTF. CDR3 in DNA: TGTTCCAGCAGCTTAGTAGCGGCGCAGGGTTTCTATGGCTACACCTTC.

The chain employs TRBV4-2 and TRBJ1-4, with 7 bases that match TRBD1. V trimming: 0 bases; J trimming: 3 bases; junction bases outside the gene matches: 7. Germline CDR1 and CDR2: LGHNA and YNFKEQ. The CDR3 is 17 amino acids. CDR3 sequence (DNA): TGTGCCAGCAGCCAAGAACCCGCCGGGACAGCTAATGAAAAACTGTTTTTT. Its protein product is CASSQEPAGTANEKLFF.

V and J are TRBV5-5 and TRBJ1-5; D gene ambiguous. The V and J ends lost 3 bases and 4 bases respectively, with 8 bases between them. This CDR3 contains 13 residues. Per germline, CDR1 SGHKS and CDR2 YYEKEE (reference sequence). CDR3 bases: TGTGCCAGCAGCTGGGAGGGTAATCAGCCCCAGCATTTT. Residues: CASSWEGNQPQHF.

V and J are TRBV29-1 and TRBJ2-1; 9 bases are a match to TRBD2. The V gene end was trimmed by 2 bases and the J gene end by 6 bases; junction bases not matched to a gene: 11. This CDR3 is 16 amino acids long. Per germline, CDR1 SQVTM and CDR2 ANQGSEA. Written as DNA, the CDR3 is TGCAGCGTTGAAAATCTAGCGGGAAGACCGGGCAATGAGCAGTTCTTC. Translating gives CSVENLAGRPGNEQFF.

The J gene is TRBJ2-5, the V gene TRBV7-2; tentatively, D is TRBD2 (7 bases). The V gene lost 3 bases and the J gene lost 0 bases, with 14 bases spanning the gap. Germline assignment: CDR1 SGHTA and CDR2 FQGNSA. The CDR3 spans 16 residues. The CDR3 sequence is CASSFKGGGYQETQYF. The CDR3, as DNA: TGTGCCAGCAGCTTCAAGGGGGGGGGATACCAAGAGACCCAGTACTTC.

The V gene is TRBV7-2, the J gene TRBJ2-7; D may be TRBD2 (6 bases). The CDR3 covers 13 residues. V was trimmed by 5 bases and J by 5 bases, leaving 13 bases between them. Germline-derived CDR1 and CDR2 are SGHTA and FQGNSA. CDR3 sequence: CASSRVGGDEQYF. The CDR3 DNA follows: TGTGCCAGCAGCCGGGTGGGGGGAGACGAGCAGTACTTC.

The rearrangement uses TRBV2 and TRBJ2-5, with 9 nucleotides matching TRBD1. The end of the DNA aligns better with TRBJ2-7, so the J call may be wrong. This CDR3 comprises 14 residues. Germline V gene lookup returns CDR1 SNHLY and CDR2 FYNNEI. The CDR3 loop reads CASSFDRGSYEQYF. Written as DNA, the CDR3 is TGTGCCAGCAGTTTCGACAGGGGGTCCTACGAGCAGTACTTC.

The CDR3 region is CASSPSDRVFTEAFF. CDR3 DNA sequence: TGTGCCAGCAGTCCCTCGGACAGGGTTTTCACTGAAGCTTTCTTT. This rearrangement joins TRBV6-6 to TRBJ1-1, with TRBD1 identical over 8 bases. The junction had 9 bases not matched to a gene; V was cut back by 5 bases and J by 4 bases. The CDR3 loop spans 15 amino acids. Germline loops: CDR1 MNHNY, CDR2 SVGAGI (reference sequence).

The chain is built from TRBV19 and TRBJ2-1; 8 bases map to TRBD2. This CDR3 region has 16 residues. Germline V gene data show CDR1 as LNHDA and CDR2 as SQIVND (reference sequence). The V segment lost 2 bases and the J segment 4 bases; nucleotides outside the gene matches: 7. This CDR3 is CASSIRTSLPYNEQFF. The CDR3 bases are TGTGCCAGTAGTATAAGGACTAGCTTGCCGTACAATGAGCAGTTCTTC.

This clone was seen only a few times. V is TRBV5-1 and J is TRBJ2-7; 8 positions agree with TRBD2. The CDR3 totals 13 residues. Germline V gene lookup returns CDR1 SGHRS and CDR2 YFSETQ. The junction had 3 bases not matched to a gene; V was cut back by 7 bases and J by 0 bases. DNA for the CDR3: TGCGCCAGCCGACTAGCGATCTCCTACGAGCAGTACTTC. This sequence encodes CASRLAISYEQYF. The variable domain in full, completed from reference TRBV5-1 and TRBJ2-7, reads KAGVTQTPRYLIKTRGQQVTLSCSPISGHRSVSWYQQTPGQGLQFLFEYFSETQRNKGNFPGRFSGRQFSNSRSEMNVSTLELGDSALYLCASRLAISYEQYFGPGTRLTVT.

This clone appeared a single time. This chain links TRBV10-3 with TRBJ1-4; D might be TRBD1 (5 bases). V was pared by 11 bases and J by 7 bases, with 14 bases between. This CDR3 contains 12 residues. Germline V CDR1 and CDR2: ENHRY, SYGVKD. CDR3 sequence: CASAEGLEKLFF. In DNA form, the CDR3 reads TGTGCCTCGGCAGAGGGACTTGAAAAACTGTTTTTT.

The chain employs TRBV7-6 and TRBJ2-7; TRBD1 is a possible D gene (7 bases). This CDR3 is 15 amino acids long. The germline CDR1 and CDR2 sequences are SGHVS and FNYEAQ. V lost 0 bases to trimming and J lost 3 bases, with 12 bases between them. The CDR3, as DNA: TGTGCCAGCAGCTTAGCGGCGGGACAGCTCTACGAGCAGTACTTC. Translated: CASSLAAGQLYEQYF.

The chain employs TRBV20-1 and TRBJ2-5, with D perhaps matching TRBD2 (6 bases). Germline values: CDR1 DFQATT, CDR2 SNEGSKA (reference sequence). The CDR3 is made up of 11 amino acids. With 6 bases removed from V and 7 bases from J, the gap between germline ends came to 12 bases. Written as DNA, the CDR3 is TGCAGTGCCAGGATGGGGGGGACCCAGTACTTC. Amino acid sequence: CSARMGGTQYF.

V usage is TRBV7-3 and J usage is TRBJ2-7, with TRBD1 matching 7 bases. V was pared by 0 bases and J by 4 bases, with 6 bases of the junction left unmatched. The CDR3 runs to 15 residues. Germline CDR1 reads SGHTA; CDR2 reads FQGTGA. The CDR3 DNA is TGTGCCAGCAGCTTAACAGGGGGCGGATTGTACGAGCAGTACTTC. It yields the protein CASSLTGGGLYEQYF.

This clone occurred a few times. V and J are TRBV6-6 and TRBJ2-7; D may be TRBD1 (6 bases). The CDR3 covers 14 residues. Germline CDR1 MNHNY, CDR2 SVGAGI (reference sequence). The V end was cut by 7 bases, the J end by 3 bases, with 16 bases between. CDR3 region: CASTRQDRSYEQYF. DNA for the CDR3: TGTGCCAGCACCCGACAGGACCGGAGCTACGAGCAGTACTTC.

This chain connects TRBV7-9 to TRBJ1-1; D unresolved. CDR3 length equals 15 residues. Trimming cost V 5 bases and J 1 base, with 14 bases left between them. CDR1 and CDR2 (germline): SEHNR, FQNEAQ (reference sequence). CDR3 protein: CASSEEGVPNTEAFF. CDR3 coding DNA: TGTGCCAGCAGCGAGGAGGGAGTCCCGAACACTGAAGCTTTCTTT.

The table lists this clone with a few counts. The J gene is TRBJ1-6, the V gene TRBV2, with a possible D match to TRBD1 (5 bases). CDR3 length: 15 amino acids. V was trimmed by 6 bases and J by 9 bases, leaving 18 bases between them. Germline V gives CDR1 SNHLY, CDR2 FYNNEI. The CDR3 reads CASRSRDFGGSPLHF. In DNA, the CDR3 is TGTGCCAGCAGATCTAGGGATTTCGGGGGTTCACCCCTCCACTTT.

This clone was seen only a few times. The rearrangement uses TRBV7-2 and TRBJ1-2; TRBD1 matches 8 bases. CDR3 length: 15 amino acids. V trimming: 5 bases; J trimming: 1 base; junction bases outside the gene matches: 6. Germline V gene lookup returns CDR1 SGHTA and CDR2 FQGNSA. The CDR3 here is CASSPQGDSNYGYTF. Here the CDR3 DNA reads TGTGCCAGCAGCCCACAGGGGGACAGTAACTATGGCTACACCTTC.

The V gene is TRBV5-1, the J gene TRBJ2-2; 10 bases align to TRBD1. Germline V gene lookup returns CDR1 SGHRS and CDR2 YFSETQ. The CDR3 consists of 19 residues. The ends lost 4 bases at V and 4 bases at J; junction bases unmatched: 16. The CDR3 protein is CASSTERDRGLRGTGELFF. CDR3 sequence (DNA): TGCGCCAGCAGCACTGAACGGGACAGGGGCCTCCGTGGCACCGGGGAGCTGTTTTTT. The variable domain in full, completed from reference TRBV5-1 and TRBJ2-2, reads KAGVTQTPRYLIKTRGQQVTLSCSPISGHRSVSWYQQTPGQGLQFLFEYFSETQRNKGNFPGRFSGRQFSNSRSEMNVSTLELGDSALYLCASSTERDRGLRGTGELFFGEGSRLTVL.

The chain couples TRBV28 to TRBJ1-2; 9 positions agree with TRBD1. Losses at the gene ends were 6 bases for V and 4 bases for J; bases not matched to a gene: 6. The germline gives CDR1 MDHEN, CDR2 SYDVKM. This CDR3 spans 14 amino acids. The CDR3 sequence: CASSGTGRVYGYTF. In DNA, the CDR3 is TGTGCCAGCAGCGGGACAGGGCGGGTCTATGGCTACACCTTC.

This chain uses TRBV7-2 with TRBJ2-3; D unclear. This CDR3 region has 13 residues. Trimming stripped 5 bases from V and 2 bases from J, with 8 bases between. Germline lookup yields CDR1 SGHTA and CDR2 FQGNSA. The CDR3, as DNA: TGTGCCAGCAGCCCCCGTAACACAGATACGCAGTATTTT. It encodes CASSPRNTDTQYF.

The chain couples TRBV2 to TRBJ2-3; the D gene is possibly TRBD2 (6 bases). Looked up from germline, CDR1 is SNHLY and CDR2 is FYNNEI. The CDR3 sequence is 13 residues long. The V gene lost 6 bases and the J gene lost 6 bases, with 13 bases spanning the gap. Written as DNA, the CDR3 is TGTGCCAGCAGGGTACTAGCCCAGGATACGCAGTATTTT. Translation gives CASRVLAQDTQYF.

This clone was observed a handful of times. CDR3 DNA: TGTGCCACCAAGGGGGTAGTGGACACTGAAGCTTTCTTT. The encoded protein is CATKGVVDTEAFF. This chain joins TRBV9 and TRBJ1-1, with a tentative D call TRBD1 (6 bases). With 9 bases removed from V and 3 bases from J, the gap between germline ends came to 15 bases. Germline loops: CDR1 SGDLS, CDR2 YYNGEE. There are 13 residues in the CDR3. Full variable domain (rest looked up from reference TRBV9 and TRBJ1-1): DSGVTQTPKHLITATGQRVTLRCSPRSGDLSVYWYQQSLDQGLQFLIQYYNGEERAKGNILERFSAQQFPDLHSELNLSSLELGDSALYFCATKGVVDTEAFFGQGTRLTVV.

The CDR3, as DNA: TGCGCCAGCAGCCAAGATAGGCAGGGGGCAACTGAAGCTTTCTTT. It is translated as CASSQDRQGATEAFF. The rearrangement links TRBV4-1 to TRBJ1-1; 8 bases align to TRBD1. The CDR3 contains 15 residues. Losses at the gene ends were 0 bases for V and 5 bases for J; bases not matched to a gene: 5. CDR1 and CDR2 from the germline V gene are MGHRA and YSYEKL.

This chain links TRBV2 with TRBJ2-3; 14 positions match TRBD2. This CDR3 spans 16 amino acids. The V segment lost 4 bases and the J segment 1 base; nucleotides outside the gene matches: 1. The V gene's germline CDR1 is SNHLY and CDR2 FYNNEI. CDR3 protein: CASSGGLAGGTDTQYF. CDR3 DNA: TGTGCCAGCAGTGGGGGACTAGCGGGGGGCACAGATACGCAGTATTTT.

The CDR3 DNA reads TGTGCCAGCAGCAAAGCTAGGGGGCCTTGTTACGAGCAGTACTTC. Protein product: CASSKARGPCYEQYF. This chain uses TRBV21-1 with TRBJ2-7; the tabulated D call, TRBD1, remains unverified against the DNA. TRBV21-1 is shown as a pseudogene. The CDR3 length is 15 residues.

This clone has just a few counts. The rearrangement links TRBV28 to TRBJ2-3; 16 positions match TRBD2. V trimming: 5 bases; J trimming: 8 bases; junction bases outside the gene matches: 4. The germline gives CDR1 MDHEN, CDR2 SYDVKM. This CDR3 comprises 15 residues. In DNA form, the CDR3 reads TGTGCCAGCAGTGGGGGGACTAGCGGGAGGGCTACGCAGTATTTT. It codes for CASSGGTSGRATQYF.

The chain uses TRBV2 and TRBJ1-4, with a possible D match to TRBD1 (6 bases). The CDR3 is 14 amino acids. Germline values: CDR1 SNHLY, CDR2 FYNNEI. Trimming stripped 4 bases from V and 3 bases from J, with 9 bases between. CDR3 sequence reads: CASSGAGANEKLFF. The CDR3 DNA reads as TGTGCCAGCAGTGGAGCAGGGGCTAATGAAAAACTGTTTTTT.

The chain has TRBV19 and TRBJ2-2, with D perhaps matching TRBD1 (6 bases). V was shortened by 4 bases and J by 6 bases, with 9 bases between the two germline ends. Germline values: CDR1 LNHDA, CDR2 SQIVND (reference sequence). This CDR3 region has 13 residues. CDR3: CASSTGHPGELFF. The CDR3 nucleotides are TGTGCCAGTAGTACGGGACATCCCGGGGAGCTGTTTTTT.

The V gene is TRBV27, the J gene TRBJ2-7; the match to TRBD2 covers 8 bases. Germline loops: CDR1 MNHEY, CDR2 SMNVEV (reference sequence). CDR3 length equals 14 residues. V lost 5 bases to trimming and J lost 2 bases; unmatched junction nucleotides: 5. The CDR3 sequence is CASSISGATYEQYF. As DNA, the CDR3 is TGTGCCAGCAGTATTAGCGGGGCCACCTACGAGCAGTACTTC.